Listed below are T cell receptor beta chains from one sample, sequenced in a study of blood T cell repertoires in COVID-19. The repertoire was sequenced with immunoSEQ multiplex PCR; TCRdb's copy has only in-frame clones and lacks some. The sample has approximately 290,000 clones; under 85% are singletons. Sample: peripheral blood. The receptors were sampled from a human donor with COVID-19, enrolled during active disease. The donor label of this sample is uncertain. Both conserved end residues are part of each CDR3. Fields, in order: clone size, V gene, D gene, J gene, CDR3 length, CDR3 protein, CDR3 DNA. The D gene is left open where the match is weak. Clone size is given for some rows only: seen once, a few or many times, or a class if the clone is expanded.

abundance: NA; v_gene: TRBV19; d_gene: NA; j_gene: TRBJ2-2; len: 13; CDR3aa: CASSMNRGGELFF; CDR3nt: TGTGCCAGTAGTATGAATAGGGGCGGGGAGCTGTTTTTT
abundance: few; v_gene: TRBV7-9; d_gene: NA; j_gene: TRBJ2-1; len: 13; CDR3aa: CASSKNQGNEQFF; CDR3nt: TGTGCCAGCAGTAAAAATCAGGGCAATGAGCAGTTCTTC
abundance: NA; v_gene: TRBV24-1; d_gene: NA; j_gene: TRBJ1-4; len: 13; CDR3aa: CATSEAGVEKLFF; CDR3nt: TGTGCCACCAGTGAGGCAGGGGTCGAAAAACTGTTTTTT
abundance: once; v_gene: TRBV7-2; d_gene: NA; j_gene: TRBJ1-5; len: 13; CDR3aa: CASSLIQGQPQHF; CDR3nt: TGTGCCAGCAGCTTAATACAGGGACAGCCCCAGCATTTT
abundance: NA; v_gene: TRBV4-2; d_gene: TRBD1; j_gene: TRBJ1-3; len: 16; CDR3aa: CASSQDRTGSGNTIYF; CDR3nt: TGTGCCAGCAGCCAAGATAGGACAGGCTCTGGAAACACCATATATTTT
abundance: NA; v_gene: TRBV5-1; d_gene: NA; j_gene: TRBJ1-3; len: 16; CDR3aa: CASSLAGGISGNTIYF; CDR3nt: TGCGCCAGCAGCTTGGCAGGAGGCATCTCTGGAAACACCATATATTTT
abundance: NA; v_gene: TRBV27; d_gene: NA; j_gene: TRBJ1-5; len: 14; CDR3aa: CASKFHRDGQPQHF; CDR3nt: TGTGCCAGCAAATTCCACAGGGATGGTCAGCCCCAGCATTTT
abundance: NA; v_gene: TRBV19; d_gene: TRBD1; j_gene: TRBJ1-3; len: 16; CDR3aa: CASSQTTGGVGNTIYF; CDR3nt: TGTGCCAGTAGTCAAACAACAGGGGGAGTTGGAAACACCATATATTTT
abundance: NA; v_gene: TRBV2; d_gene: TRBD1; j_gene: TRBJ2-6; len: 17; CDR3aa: CASSVRDRDSGANVLTF; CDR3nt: TGTGCCAGCAGTGTCCGGGACAGAGACTCTGGGGCCAACGTCCTGACTTTC
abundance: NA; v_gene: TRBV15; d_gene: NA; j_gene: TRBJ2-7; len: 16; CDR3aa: CATSRAGGTARYEQYF; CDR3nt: TGTGCCACCAGCAGAGCGGGGGGGACAGCGAGGTACGAGCAGTACTTC
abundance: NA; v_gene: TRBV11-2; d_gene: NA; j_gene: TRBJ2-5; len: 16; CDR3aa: CASSLESFQRWETQYF; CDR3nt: TGTGCCAGCAGCTTAGAGAGCTTCCAAAGATGGGAGACCCAGTACTTC
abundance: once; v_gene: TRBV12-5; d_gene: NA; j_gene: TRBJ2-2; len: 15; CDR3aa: CASGLVSAATGELFF; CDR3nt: TGTGCTAGTGGTTTGGTAAGCGCGGCCACCGGGGAGCTGTTTTTT
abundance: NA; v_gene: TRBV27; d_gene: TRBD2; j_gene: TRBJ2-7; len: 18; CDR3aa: CASSPITSGRARSYEQYF; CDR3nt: TGTGCCAGCAGTCCCATAACTAGCGGGAGGGCCAGGTCCTACGAGCAGTACTTC
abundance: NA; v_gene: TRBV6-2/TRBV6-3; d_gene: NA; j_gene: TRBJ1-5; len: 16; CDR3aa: CASSPGGTRGEQPQHF; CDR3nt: TGTGCCAGCAGTCCAGGAGGGACGCGCGGGGAACAGCCCCAGCATTTT
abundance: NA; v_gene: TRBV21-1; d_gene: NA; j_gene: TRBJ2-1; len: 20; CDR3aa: CASSSPGLIKDRTIHNEQFF; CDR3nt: TGTGCCAGCAGCTCCCCGGGACTCATCAAGGATCGGACGATACACAATGAGCAGTTCTTC
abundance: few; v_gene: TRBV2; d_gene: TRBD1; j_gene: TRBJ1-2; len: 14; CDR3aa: CASSGVQGNYGYTF; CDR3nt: TGTGCCAGCAGTGGAGTACAGGGGAACTATGGCTACACCTTC
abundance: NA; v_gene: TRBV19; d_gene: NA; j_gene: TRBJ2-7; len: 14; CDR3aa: CASSIDKQAYEQYF; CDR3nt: TGTGCCAGTAGTATAGATAAGCAGGCCTACGAGCAGTACTTC
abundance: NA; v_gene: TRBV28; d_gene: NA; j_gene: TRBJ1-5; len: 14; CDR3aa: CASRGQAKRQPQHF; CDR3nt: TGTGCCAGCCGGGGACAAGCAAAGCGTCAGCCCCAGCATTTT
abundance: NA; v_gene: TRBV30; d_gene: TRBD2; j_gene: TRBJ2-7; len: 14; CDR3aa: CASPNPGLAGEQYF; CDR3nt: TGTGCCTCTCCGAACCCGGGACTAGCAGGCGAGCAGTACTTC
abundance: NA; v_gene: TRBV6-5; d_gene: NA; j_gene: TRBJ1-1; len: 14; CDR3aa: CAAIGPDMNTEAFF; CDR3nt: TGTGCCGCCATCGGGCCGGACATGAACACTGAAGCTTTCTTT
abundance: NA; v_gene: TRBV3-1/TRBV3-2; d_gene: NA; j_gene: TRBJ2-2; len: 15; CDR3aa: CASSLDLGSGRELFF; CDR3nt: TGTGCCAGCAGCCTGGATCTGGGGAGCGGCAGGGAGCTGTTTTTT
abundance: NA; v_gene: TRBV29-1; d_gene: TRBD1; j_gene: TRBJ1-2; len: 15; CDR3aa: CSVEAGGNSYYGYTF; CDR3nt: TGCAGCGTTGAGGCAGGGGGCAATAGTTACTATGGCTACACCTTC
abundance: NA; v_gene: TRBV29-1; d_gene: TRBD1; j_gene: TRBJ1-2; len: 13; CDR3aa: CSYRTGTAFGYTF; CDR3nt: TGCAGCTATAGAACCGGGACAGCGTTTGGCTACACCTTC
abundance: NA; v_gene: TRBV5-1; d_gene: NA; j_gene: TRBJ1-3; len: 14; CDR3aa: CASSFSGYGDTIYF; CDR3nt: TGCGCCAGCAGCTTCTCAGGGTATGGGGACACCATATATTTT
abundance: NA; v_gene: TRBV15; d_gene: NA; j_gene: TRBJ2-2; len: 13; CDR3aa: CATTTPNTGELFF; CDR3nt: TGTGCCACCACGACTCCCAACACCGGGGAGCTGTTTTTT
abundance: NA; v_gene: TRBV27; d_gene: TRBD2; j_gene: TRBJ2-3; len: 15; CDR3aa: CASSTGTSGTDTQYF; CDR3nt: TGTGCCAGCAGCACTGGGACTAGCGGCACAGATACGCAGTATTTT
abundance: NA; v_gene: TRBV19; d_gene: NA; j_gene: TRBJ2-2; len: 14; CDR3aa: CASSHRIGTGELFF; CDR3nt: TGTGCCAGTAGTCACAGGATTGGGACCGGGGAGCTGTTTTTT
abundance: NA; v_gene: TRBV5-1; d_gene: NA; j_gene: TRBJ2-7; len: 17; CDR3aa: CASSPNNLNRLGYEQYF; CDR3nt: TGCGCCAGCAGCCCCAACAATTTGAACAGATTGGGCTACGAGCAGTACTTC
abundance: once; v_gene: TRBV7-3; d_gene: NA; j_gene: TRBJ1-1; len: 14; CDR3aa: CASSPSFAGSEAFF; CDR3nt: TGTGCCAGCAGCCCCAGCTTCGCAGGATCTGAAGCTTTCTTT
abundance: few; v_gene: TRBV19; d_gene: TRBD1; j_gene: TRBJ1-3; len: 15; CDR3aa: CASSTGQGGGNTIYF; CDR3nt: TGTGCCAGTAGCACCGGACAGGGAGGAGGAAACACCATATATTTT
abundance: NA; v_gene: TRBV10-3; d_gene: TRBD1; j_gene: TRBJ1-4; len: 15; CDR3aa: CAISESRGGGEKLFF; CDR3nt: TGTGCCATCAGTGAGTCGCGAGGGGGCGGTGAAAAACTGTTTTTT